Each of the 7 T cell receptor beta chains below was sequenced from the same sample in a study of OX40 agonist ivuxolimab in advanced cancers. Assay used: immunoSEQ multiplex PCR; TCRdb lists only in-frame clones, some missing. The table includes 75,000 to 80,000 clones, about 86% detected once. The specimen was CD4+ or CD8+ T cells sorted from blood, collected in a trial of the OX40 agonist ivuxolimab. The receptors derive from an adult with an advanced solid tumor such as melanoma, head and neck, liver or kidney cancer.

This clone came up a few times. This sequence joins TRBV21-1 and TRBJ1-2. TRBV21-1 is an annotated pseudogene. The CDR3 runs to 14 residues. The CDR3: CASSSRRRHYGYTF. DNA of the CDR3: TGTGCCAGCAGCTCCAGGAGACGACACTATGGCTACACCTTC.

This clone was found a few times. This chain joins TRBV19 and TRBJ1-6; TRBD1 matches at 7 bases. V was pared by 9 bases and J by 10 bases, with 12 bases of the junction left unmatched. CDR3 length: 14 amino acids. Germline V gene lookup returns CDR1 LNHDA and CDR2 SQIVND (reference sequence). CDR3 nucleotides: TGTGCCAGCAAACAGGGGCTCGGTAACTCACCCCTCCACTTT. Protein: CASKQGLGNSPLHF.

This chain joins TRBV11-2 and TRBJ1-2; the D gene is possibly TRBD1 (5 bases). V shed 4 bases and J shed 4 bases, with 16 bases lying between them. Germline V CDR1 and CDR2: SGHAT, FQNNGV. There are 15 residues in the CDR3. This chain's CDR3 is CASSSHVGEPYGYTF. The CDR3 DNA reads as TGTGCCAGCAGCTCCCATGTGGGGGAGCCCTATGGCTACACCTTC.

This chain connects TRBV11-1 to TRBJ1-1; the D is unclear. In germline, CDR1 is SGHAT, CDR2 FQDESV (reference sequence). The ends were cut back, 1 base at V and 0 bases at J, with 3 bases in the middle. The CDR3 is 13 amino acids. In nucleotides, the CDR3 is TGTGCCAGCAGCTTAGAGGTGAACACTGAAGCTTTCTTT. Amino acid sequence: CASSLEVNTEAFF.

This chain's CDR3 is CASSRLLTLAGENEQFF. The CDR3 DNA reads as TGTGCCAGCAGCCGTCTATTAACTCTGGCAGGGGAAAATGAGCAGTTCTTC. The chain links TRBV9 to TRBJ2-1, with D perhaps TRBD1 (6 bases). The germline V gene encodes CDR1 SGDLS and CDR2 YYNGEE. Trimming stripped 4 bases from V and 7 bases from J, with 24 bases between. CDR3 size: 17 residues.

This chain links TRBV6-5 with TRBJ1-4; no firm D call. With 10 bases removed from V and 5 bases from J, the gap between germline ends came to 14 bases. The CDR3 covers 13 residues. Germline V CDR1 and CDR2: MNHEY, SVGAGI. This CDR3 is CATQVRSNEKLFF. Written as DNA, the CDR3 is TGTGCCACTCAAGTCAGGTCGAATGAAAAACTGTTTTTT.

This clone was seen more than once but under ten times. The J gene is TRBJ1-3, the V gene TRBV30, with D possibly TRBD1 on 5 matching bases. The germline gives CDR1 GTSNPN, CDR2 SVGIG (reference sequence). The CDR3 contains 11 residues. V shed 3 bases and J shed 8 bases, with 8 bases lying between them. CDR3 in amino acids: CAWRVRDTIYF. The CDR3 DNA sequence: TGTGCCTGGAGAGTCAGGGACACCATATATTTT.